A selection of T cell receptor beta chains follows, all from one sample in a study of blood T cell repertoires in COVID-19. The method was immunoSEQ multiplex PCR; TCRdb's version includes in-frame clones alone and lacks a portion of them. Of roughly 150,000 clones in the sample, 86% were seen once. Sequenced input: peripheral blood. The source of these receptors is a woman aged 65 to 85 with acute or convalescent COVID-19. Each CDR3 is given with its conserved first and last residue. D genes are given only for firm matches. Size values are once, few and many counts, or a class for expanded clones, and some rows have none.

D	V	J	size	CDR3	DNA
-	TRBV12-1	TRBJ2-7	-	CASSLIVRFSYEQYF	TGTGCCAGCAGCCTGATAGTCCGTTTCTCCTACGAGCAGTACTTC
TRBD1	TRBV5-1	TRBJ1-1	-	CASSDGTGIITEAFF	TGCGCCAGCAGCGACGGGACAGGGATAATCACTGAAGCTTTCTTT
-	TRBV9	TRBJ1-6	-	CASSRLATADSPLHF	TGTGCCAGCAGCAGACTAGCCACAGCCGATTCACCCCTCCACTTT
TRBD1	TRBV7-2	TRBJ2-7	-	CASYPERTGTYEQYF	TGTGCCAGCTACCCCGAGAGGACAGGGACCTACGAGCAGTACTTC
-	TRBV7-2	TRBJ1-6	-	CASSLGGFSYNSPLHF	TGTGCCAGCAGCTTAGGCGGATTCTCCTATAATTCACCCCTCCACTTT
TRBD1	TRBV2	TRBJ1-2	-	CASSPAGGRRGLYTF	TGTGCCAGCAGTCCGGCAGGGGGCCGCCGGGGGCTCTACACCTTC
TRBD2	TRBV7-2	TRBJ2-5	-	CASSFSSGTYQETQYF	TGTGCCAGCAGCTTCTCTAGCGGAACGTACCAAGAGACCCAGTACTTC
TRBD1	TRBV19	TRBJ1-5	-	CASSPRTGGAAQPQHF	TGTGCCAGTAGTCCCCGGACAGGGGGCGCGGCTCAGCCCCAGCATTTT
-	TRBV10-3	TRBJ1-2	few	CAISDPTLVLFYGYTF	TGTGCCATCAGTGATCCCACCCTAGTCTTGTTCTATGGCTACACCTTC
-	TRBV5-4	TRBJ2-3	-	CASSQGGAVTDTQYF	TGTGCCAGCAGCCAGGGAGGAGCGGTCACAGATACGCAGTATTTT
-	TRBV20-1	TRBJ1-4	-	CSARQNEKLFF	TGCAGTGCAAGACAGAATGAAAAACTGTTTTTT
TRBD2	TRBV13	TRBJ2-3	-	CASSPGGDTQYF	TGTGCCAGCAGCCCCGGGGGGGATACGCAGTATTTT
TRBD1	TRBV5-6	TRBJ1-2	-	CASSFRQGDGYTF	TGTGCCAGCAGCTTCAGGCAGGGGGATGGCTACACCTTC
TRBD1	TRBV5-6	TRBJ2-7	-	CASSLRTGVFYEQYF	TGTGCCAGCAGCTTGAGGACAGGGGTTTTCTACGAGCAGTACTTC
TRBD2	TRBV9	TRBJ2-5	-	CASSGGLAEETQYF	TGTGCCAGCAGCGGGGGACTAGCGGAAGAGACCCAGTACTTC
TRBD1	TRBV18	TRBJ1-2	few	CASSPRQGNYGYTF	TGTGCCAGCTCACCACGACAGGGAAACTATGGCTACACCTTC
TRBD1	TRBV7-2	TRBJ2-3	-	CASSVTGDRTDTQYF	TGTGCCAGCAGCGTTACAGGGGATCGCACAGATACGCAGTATTTT
-	TRBV28	TRBJ1-4	-	CASQQRGEKLFF	TGTGCCAGCCAACAGCGGGGTGAAAAACTGTTTTTT
TRBD1	TRBV4-2	TRBJ1-2	-	CASSQDLTGEENGYTF	TGTGCCAGCAGCCAAGATCTAACAGGGGAAGAGAATGGCTACACCTTC
-	TRBV6-6	TRBJ1-2	-	CASSSTARYGYTF	TGTGCCAGCAGCTCCACCGCACGGTATGGCTACACCTTC
-	TRBV7-2	TRBJ1-5	-	CASSLQTATNQPQHF	TGTGCCAGCAGCCTCCAGACAGCAACGAATCAGCCCCAGCATTTT
-	TRBV7-3	TRBJ2-7	-	CASSSQPGDEQYF	TGTGCCAGCAGCTCCCAACCCGGGGATGAGCAGTACTTC
-	TRBV5-6	TRBJ1-6	-	CASSLVGDNSPLHF	TGTGCCAGCAGCTTGGTGGGCGATAATTCACCCCTCCACTTT
-	TRBV6-5	TRBJ2-7	-	CASSYDRRSEQYF	TGTGCCAGCAGTTACGACCGCCGGAGCGAGCAGTACTTC
-	TRBV19	TRBJ1-5	-	CASRVSNQPQHF	TGTGCCAGTAGGGTCAGTAATCAGCCCCAGCATTTT
TRBD1	TRBV6-5	TRBJ1-2	-	CASSYSTWGQGGYTF	TGTGCCAGCAGTTACTCGACCTGGGGACAGGGTGGCTACACCTTC
-	TRBV29-1	TRBJ1-1	-	CSVRVTNTEAFF	TGCAGCGTTCGGGTGACGAACACTGAAGCTTTCTTT
-	TRBV11-3	TRBJ1-6	-	CASAFKGGYNSPLHF	TGTGCCAGCGCATTTAAGGGGGGGTATAATTCACCCCTCCACTTT
-	TRBV5-1	TRBJ1-1	-	CASSQQGPPKTEAFF	TGCGCCAGCAGCCAACAGGGACCGCCCAAAACTGAAGCTTTCTTT
TRBD1	TRBV12-3/TRBV12-4	TRBJ1-5	-	CASTRQGDQPQHF	TGTGCCAGCACCCGACAGGGAGATCAGCCCCAGCATTTT
TRBD1	TRBV28	TRBJ1-4	few	CASSQGEGEKLFF	TGTGCCAGCTCACAGGGGGAAGGTGAAAAACTGTTTTTT
TRBD1	TRBV28	TRBJ2-6	-	CASREQGKDVLTF	TGTGCCAGCAGGGAACAGGGGAAGGACGTCCTGACTTTC
TRBD2	TRBV10-3	TRBJ2-7	once	CAIRAPGGMTDYEQYF	TGTGCCATCAGGGCCCCGGGGGGGATGACCGACTACGAGCAGTACTTC
-	TRBV7-2	TRBJ2-1	-	CASSVGITNNEQFF	TGTGCCAGCAGCGTCGGGATTACCAACAATGAGCAGTTCTTC
TRBD1	TRBV27	TRBJ1-1	-	CASSSQTGGYEAFF	TGTGCCAGCAGTTCCCAGACAGGGGGGTATGAAGCTTTCTTT
-	TRBV27	TRBJ1-6	-	CASIEGAGPSLGSPLHF	TGTGCCAGCATTGAAGGGGCGGGACCGTCCCTCGGTTCGCCCCTCCACTTT
TRBD2	TRBV7-2	TRBJ2-3	-	CASSLDSGGAVTQYF	TGTGCCAGCAGCTTAGACTCCGGGGGGGCCGTTACGCAGTATTTT
-	TRBV7-8	TRBJ2-7	-	CASSLYYEQYF	TGTGCCAGCAGCTTATACTACGAGCAGTACTTC
-	TRBV15	TRBJ1-5	-	CATSRAGSNQPQHF	TGTGCCACCAGCAGAGCGGGTAGCAATCAGCCCCAGCATTTT
TRBD2	TRBV19	TRBJ2-3	few	CASSNLPGRAQVDTQYF	TGTGCCAGTAGTAATCTCCCCGGGAGGGCCCAGGTAGATACGCAGTATTTT
-	TRBV7-8	TRBJ2-3	-	CASSAYREITDTQYF	TGTGCCAGCAGCGCCTACAGAGAAATCACAGATACGCAGTATTTT
TRBD2	TRBV6-6	TRBJ2-1	-	CASSALAGTSVNEQFF	TGTGCCAGCAGTGCACTCGCCGGGACTAGTGTCAATGAGCAGTTCTTC